Listed below are T cell receptor beta chains from one sample, sequenced in a study of beta chain features in type 1 diabetes. The assay was immunoSEQ multiplex PCR, and TCRdb's table has in-frame clones only and misses some. Among hundreds of thousands of clones listed, more than 12% were seen once. The sequenced sample was naive CD4+ T cells from blood. The receptors originated from a man younger than 30 with type 1 diabetes. Each CDR3 is given with its conserved first and last residue. The D gene is left open where the match is weak. The size of a clone is reported for some rows only, either as once, few or many, or as a class for expanded clones.

j_call: TRBJ2-7
d_call: TRBD1
clone_size: NA
v_call: TRBV27
cdr3_nt: TGTGCCAGCAGGGGCACAGGGGCCCGTGGCGAGCAGTACTTC
cdr3_aa: CASRGTGARGEQYF

j_call: TRBJ1-2
d_call: NA
clone_size: many
v_call: TRBV14
cdr3_nt: TGTGCCAGCAGCCAAGATTCGGACTATGGCTACACCTTC
cdr3_aa: CASSQDSDYGYTF

j_call: TRBJ2-6
d_call: NA
clone_size: NA
v_call: TRBV28
cdr3_nt: TGTGCCAGCAGTTGGGCGGCAGCTGGGGCCAACGTCCTGACTTTC
cdr3_aa: CASSWAAAGANVLTF

j_call: TRBJ2-1
d_call: NA
clone_size: NA
v_call: TRBV7-2
cdr3_nt: TGTGCCAGCAGCTTAGGCCTTAACAATGAGCAGTTCTTC
cdr3_aa: CASSLGLNNEQFF

j_call: TRBJ2-7
d_call: TRBD1
clone_size: NA
v_call: TRBV7-9
cdr3_nt: TGTGCCAGCAGCTTATTAGGGACAGGAGTAGGCGAGCAGTACTTC
cdr3_aa: CASSLLGTGVGEQYF

j_call: TRBJ2-3
d_call: TRBD2
clone_size: NA
v_call: TRBV5-1
cdr3_nt: TGCGCCACCATGACTAGCCCGGATCAAGATACGCAGTATTTT
cdr3_aa: CATMTSPDQDTQYF

j_call: TRBJ2-5
d_call: TRBD1
clone_size: few
v_call: TRBV7-9
cdr3_nt: TGTGCCAGCAGCTTAGAGGGGGCTGAGACCCAGTACTTC
cdr3_aa: CASSLEGAETQYF

j_call: TRBJ2-7
d_call: NA
clone_size: NA
v_call: TRBV4-2
cdr3_nt: TGTGCCAGCAGCCAAGCCCGGGGCGGGATGAGCTCCTACGAGCAGTACTTC
cdr3_aa: CASSQARGGMSSYEQYF

j_call: TRBJ1-2
d_call: NA
clone_size: few
v_call: TRBV28
cdr3_nt: TGTGCCAGCGGGTTTAACTATGGCTACACCTTC
cdr3_aa: CASGFNYGYTF

j_call: TRBJ2-7
d_call: TRBD1
clone_size: few
v_call: TRBV23-1
cdr3_nt: TGCGCCAGCCTCCGGACAGGTGGGGCTTTGTACTTC
cdr3_aa: CASLRTGGALYF

j_call: TRBJ1-5
d_call: TRBD1
clone_size: few
v_call: TRBV6-5
cdr3_nt: TGTGCCAGCAGTGCTGGAGGGGGCCAGCCCCAGCATTTT
cdr3_aa: CASSAGGGQPQHF

j_call: TRBJ2-7
d_call: NA
clone_size: few
v_call: TRBV10-3
cdr3_nt: TGTGCCATCAGCCCCACAGGGAATAAGCTGAACGAGCAGTACTTC
cdr3_aa: CAISPTGNKLNEQYF

j_call: TRBJ2-3
d_call: TRBD1
clone_size: few
v_call: TRBV2
cdr3_nt: TGTGCCAGCAGTGGACAGGGGGAGACAGATACGCAGTATTTT
cdr3_aa: CASSGQGETDTQYF

j_call: TRBJ2-1
d_call: NA
clone_size: NA
v_call: TRBV29-1
cdr3_nt: TGCAGCGTTGGACACCGAAGAGACAATGAGCAGTTCTTC
cdr3_aa: CSVGHRRDNEQFF

j_call: TRBJ2-4
d_call: NA
clone_size: few
v_call: TRBV7-2
cdr3_nt: TGTGCCAGCAGCTTAATGGCGGGGGCCCGCACGTCCAACATTCAGTACTTC
cdr3_aa: CASSLMAGARTSNIQYF

j_call: TRBJ2-4
d_call: NA
clone_size: few
v_call: TRBV5-1
cdr3_nt: TGCGCCAGCAGCTCTACAGGGAGGAACATTCAGTACTTC
cdr3_aa: CASSSTGRNIQYF

j_call: TRBJ1-1
d_call: TRBD1
clone_size: NA
v_call: TRBV18
cdr3_nt: TGTGCCAGCTCACCACCCAGGGGGCTAAAGGGGAACACTGAAGCTTTCTTT
cdr3_aa: CASSPPRGLKGNTEAFF

j_call: TRBJ2-1
d_call: NA
clone_size: few
v_call: TRBV27
cdr3_nt: TGTGCCAGCACCCTAGGAGTCGGCGTTGAGCAGTTCTTC
cdr3_aa: CASTLGVGVEQFF

j_call: TRBJ2-3
d_call: NA
clone_size: NA
v_call: TRBV11-2
cdr3_nt: TGTGCCAGCAGCTTAGGTCGCACAGATACGCAGTATTTT
cdr3_aa: CASSLGRTDTQYF

j_call: TRBJ2-5
d_call: NA
clone_size: NA
v_call: TRBV7-8
cdr3_nt: TGTGCCAGCAGCCCTCGTCGGGCAGGGACGTCCCAGTACTTC
cdr3_aa: CASSPRRAGTSQYF

j_call: TRBJ1-1
d_call: NA
clone_size: few
v_call: TRBV30
cdr3_nt: TGTGCCTGGAGGAAAAGCACTGAAGCTTTCTTT
cdr3_aa: CAWRKSTEAFF

j_call: TRBJ2-5
d_call: NA
clone_size: NA
v_call: TRBV19
cdr3_nt: TGTGCCAGTAGTATTGGAGGGGGCCAAGAGACCCAGTACTTC
cdr3_aa: CASSIGGGQETQYF

j_call: TRBJ1-5
d_call: NA
clone_size: NA
v_call: TRBV28
cdr3_nt: TGTGCCAGCACCGTGGCGGAGGGTCGAAGTAGGACCCAGCATTTT
cdr3_aa: CASTVAEGRSRTQHF

j_call: TRBJ2-1
d_call: TRBD1
clone_size: few
v_call: TRBV9
cdr3_nt: TGTGCCAGCAGCCCGGGGGACAGGGTAGACAATGAGCAGTTCTTC
cdr3_aa: CASSPGDRVDNEQFF

j_call: TRBJ2-6
d_call: TRBD2
clone_size: once
v_call: TRBV9
cdr3_nt: TGTGCCAGCAGCATTTTAGCGGGAGGGTCTGGGGCCAACGTCCTGACTTTC
cdr3_aa: CASSILAGGSGANVLTF

j_call: TRBJ1-5
d_call: TRBD1
clone_size: NA
v_call: TRBV5-1
cdr3_nt: TGCGCCAGCAGCTTGGGTCCGTTACAGGGGGACGGGCAGCCCCAGCATTTT
cdr3_aa: CASSLGPLQGDGQPQHF

j_call: TRBJ1-5
d_call: NA
clone_size: few
v_call: TRBV9
cdr3_nt: TGTGCCAGCAGCCAAACCGGGTTCCAGTATCAGCCCCAGCATTTT
cdr3_aa: CASSQTGFQYQPQHF

j_call: TRBJ2-7
d_call: TRBD1
clone_size: NA
v_call: TRBV30
cdr3_nt: TGTGCCTGGACCCTAATGCAAGGGGGCGCCTACGAGCAGTACTTC
cdr3_aa: CAWTLMQGGAYEQYF

j_call: TRBJ2-7
d_call: TRBD1
clone_size: NA
v_call: TRBV18
cdr3_nt: TGTGCCAGCTCACCTCCCGGGACAGGGGTATCCTACGAGCAGTACTTC
cdr3_aa: CASSPPGTGVSYEQYF

j_call: TRBJ2-5
d_call: TRBD2
clone_size: NA
v_call: TRBV4-1
cdr3_nt: TGCGCCAGCAGCCAAGGGGCTAGCGGTCAAGAGACCCAGTACTTC
cdr3_aa: CASSQGASGQETQYF